A selection of T cell receptor beta chains follows, all from one sample in a study of T cell repertoires in cytomegalovirus infection. Antigens of these TCRs are unknown. TCRdb processed the reads anew with MiXCR; each CDR3 protein has one entry. The sample holds 360,000 or so distinct CDR3 sequences, roughly 36% seen once. The sample here was cultured PBMCs, taken from culture after CMV antigen stimulation. These receptors originate from a human donor in good health (CMV status not recorded). Some clones in this sample may be carry-over from other donors' samples. Each CDR3 is given with its conserved first and last residue. The D gene is left open where the match is weak. Only some rows state a clone size, as once, few, many or a class for expanded clones.

v_call,d_call,clone_size,j_call,cdr3_aa,cdr3_nt
TRBV28,-,-,TRBJ2-7,CASSSLLGGYEQYF,TGTGCCAGCAGTTCGCTCCTGGGCGGCTACGAGCAGTACTTC
TRBV6-4,-,many,TRBJ2-1,CASSDEGSAYNEQFF,TGTGCCAGCAGTGATGAGGGATCCGCCTACAATGAGCAGTTCTTC
TRBV6-4,TRBD2,many,TRBJ2-3,CASSASSGRTDTQYF,TGTGCCAGCAGTGCGTCTAGCGGGAGGACAGATACGCAGTATTTT
TRBV6-2/TRBV6-3,-,-,TRBJ1-5,CASSYSQYSNQPQHF,TGTGCCAGCAGTTACTCGCAGTATAGCAATCAGCCCCAGCATTTT
TRBV12-3/TRBV12-4,TRBD1,many,TRBJ1-1,CASSITGGEAFF,TGTGCCAGCAGCATAACAGGGGGGGAAGCTTTCTTT
TRBV5-6,TRBD1,few,TRBJ2-7,CASSLTGVYEQYF,TGTGCCAGCAGCTTAACAGGGGTCTACGAGCAGTACTTC
TRBV6-6,-,-,TRBJ2-7,CATYDFQGYEQYF,TGTGCCACTTACGACTTCCAGGGCTACGAGCAGTACTTC
TRBV28,-,once,TRBJ1-1,CASSSWGPRNTEAFF,TGTGCCAGCAGTTCTTGGGGGCCCCGGAACACTGAAGCTTTCTTT
TRBV19,-,-,TRBJ1-5,CASSISRRFNQPQHF,TGTGCCAGTAGTATTTCACGCAGGTTCAATCAGCCCCAGCATTTT
TRBV6-6,TRBD1,-,TRBJ1-2,CASRKQGKAGYTF,TGTGCCAGCAGAAAACAGGGGAAGGCTGGCTACACCTTC
TRBV7-2,-,-,TRBJ1-1,CASSLGGENTEAFF,TGTGCCAGCAGCTTAGGGGGGGAAAACACTGAAGCTTTCTTT
TRBV6-5,-,-,TRBJ2-1,CASSPALAPYNEQFF,TGTGCCAGCAGCCCGGCGCTAGCCCCCTACAATGAGCAGTTCTTC
TRBV10-3,TRBD1,few,TRBJ1-2,CAITFDRGGYTF,TGTGCCATCACCTTCGACAGGGGTGGCTACACCTTC
TRBV7-6,-,-,TRBJ1-5,CASSFSGGAGSNQPQHF,TGTGCCAGCAGCTTTAGCGGAGGTGCGGGGAGCAATCAGCCCCAGCATTTT
TRBV7-9,-,-,TRBJ2-1,CASSLLAGTSSSYNEQFF,TGTGCCAGCAGCCTTTTAGCCGGGACTTCCAGCTCCTACAATGAGCAGTTCTTC
TRBV6-2/TRBV6-3,-,-,TRBJ2-7,CASSPAGTLGSYEQYF,TGTGCCAGCAGCCCCGCCGGGACTCTGGGATCCTACGAGCAGTACTTC
TRBV28,TRBD1,-,TRBJ2-1,CASSTRIWGTAEQFF,TGTGCCAGCAGTACAAGAATATGGGGGACAGCCGAGCAGTTCTTC
TRBV9,-,-,TRBJ1-3,CASSVDPTRGNTIYF,TGTGCCAGCAGCGTAGACCCCACCCGTGGAAACACCATATATTTT
TRBV12-3/TRBV12-4,-,-,TRBJ1-5,CASSPSGGSFNQPQHF,TGTGCCAGCAGTCCATCGGGGGGTTCGTTTAATCAGCCCCAGCATTTT
TRBV7-2,-,-,TRBJ1-1,CASSPRQTMNTEALF,TGTGCCAGCAGCCCCAGACAGACCATGAACACTGAAGCTCTCTTT
TRBV19,TRBD2,-,TRBJ2-7,CASSASGGSYEQYF,TGTGCCAGTAGTGCTAGCGGGGGCTCCTACGAGCAGTACTTC
TRBV19,TRBD2,-,TRBJ2-1,CASSLTSGDYNEQFF,TGTGCCAGTAGCCTGACTAGCGGGGACTACAATGAGCAGTTCTTC
TRBV4-1,-,few,TRBJ1-2,CASSQESLNGYTF,TGCGCCAGCAGCCAAGAAAGCCTGAATGGCTACACCTTC
TRBV6-1,-,-,TRBJ2-7,CASSEAISYEQYF,TGTGCCAGCAGTGAAGCCATCTCCTACGAGCAGTACTTC
TRBV20-1,-,few,TRBJ1-2,CSAPDTYGNGYTF,TGCAGTGCTCCAGACACCTATGGGAATGGCTACACCTTC
TRBV7-8,-,many,TRBJ2-3,CASSLGWRRTSTDTQYF,TGTGCCAGCAGCTTAGGGTGGCGCAGGACAAGCACAGATACGCAGTATTTT
TRBV7-8,-,-,TRBJ2-1,CASSLAGSDEQFF,TGTGCCAGCAGCTTAGCGGGGTCGGATGAGCAGTTCTTC
TRBV15,TRBD1,-,TRBJ2-1,CATSSPDRGTSEQFF,TGTGCCACCAGCAGCCCGGACAGGGGAACTAGTGAGCAGTTCTTC
TRBV9,TRBD2,-,TRBJ2-2,CASSVASGGDTGELFF,TGTGCCAGCAGCGTAGCGAGCGGGGGAGACACCGGGGAGCTGTTTTTT
TRBV2,-,-,TRBJ2-1,CASRVFGAREQFF,TGTGCCAGCAGGGTATTCGGGGCAAGGGAGCAGTTCTTC
TRBV4-2,TRBD2,-,TRBJ2-3,CASSQDGGGTDTQYF,TGTGCCAGCAGCCAAGATGGGGGGGGGACAGATACGCAGTATTTT
TRBV6-2/TRBV6-3,TRBD2,once,TRBJ2-5,CASSYEASGSETQYF,TGTGCCAGCAGTTACGAGGCTAGCGGGAGCGAGACCCAGTACTTC
TRBV11-3,-,-,TRBJ2-1,CASSSQTGWDEQFF,TGTGCCAGCAGCTCCCAGACAGGATGGGATGAGCAGTTCTTC
TRBV20-1,-,-,TRBJ1-1,CSASQGGDTEAFF,TGCAGTGCCTCGCAGGGTGGCGACACTGAAGCTTTCTTT
TRBV10-3,TRBD1,-,TRBJ2-3,CAISPGGDTQYF,TGTGCCATCAGTCCAGGGGGAGATACGCAGTATTTT
TRBV4-1,-,few,TRBJ1-4,CASSQDLVRDLATNEKLFF,TGCGCCAGCAGCCAAGATCTTGTACGGGACCTTGCAACTAATGAAAAACTGTTTTTT
TRBV20-1,-,few,TRBJ1-1,CSARVTGFNTEAFF,TGCAGTGCTAGAGTAACAGGGTTTAACACTGAAGCTTTCTTT
TRBV19,TRBD1,few,TRBJ1-2,CASSPTGTGGYTF,TGTGCCAGTAGTCCCACCGGGACAGGGGGCTACACCTTC
TRBV4-1,-,-,TRBJ2-7,CASSQFGQTRAYEQYF,TGCGCCAGCAGCCAATTTGGCCAGACCAGAGCCTACGAGCAGTACTTC
TRBV6-5,TRBD2,-,TRBJ2-1,CASKIAGSYNEQFF,TGTGCCAGCAAAATAGCGGGATCCTACAATGAGCAGTTCTTC